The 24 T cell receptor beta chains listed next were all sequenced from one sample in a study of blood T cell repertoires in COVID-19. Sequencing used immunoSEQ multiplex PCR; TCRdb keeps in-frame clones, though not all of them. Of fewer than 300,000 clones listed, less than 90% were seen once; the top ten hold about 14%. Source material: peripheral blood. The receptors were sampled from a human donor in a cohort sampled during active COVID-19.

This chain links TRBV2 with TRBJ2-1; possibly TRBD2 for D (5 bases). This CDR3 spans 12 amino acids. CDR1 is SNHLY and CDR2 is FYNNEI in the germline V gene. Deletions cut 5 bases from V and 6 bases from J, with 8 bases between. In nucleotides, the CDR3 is TGTGCCAGCAGTTACACTAGCAATGAGCAGTTCTTC. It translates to CASSYTSNEQFF.

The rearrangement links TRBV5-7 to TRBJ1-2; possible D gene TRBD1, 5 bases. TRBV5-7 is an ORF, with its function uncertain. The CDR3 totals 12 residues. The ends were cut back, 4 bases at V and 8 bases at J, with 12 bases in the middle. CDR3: CASSISGPGYTF. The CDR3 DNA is TGTGCCAGCAGCATTTCAGGGCCAGGCTACACCTTC.

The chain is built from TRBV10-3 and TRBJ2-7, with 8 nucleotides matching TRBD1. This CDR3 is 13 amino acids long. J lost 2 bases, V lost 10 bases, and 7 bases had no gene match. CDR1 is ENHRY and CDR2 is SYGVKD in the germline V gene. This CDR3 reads CASSGQAPYEQYF. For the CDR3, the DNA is TGTGCCAGCTCGGGACAGGCACCCTACGAGCAGTACTTC.

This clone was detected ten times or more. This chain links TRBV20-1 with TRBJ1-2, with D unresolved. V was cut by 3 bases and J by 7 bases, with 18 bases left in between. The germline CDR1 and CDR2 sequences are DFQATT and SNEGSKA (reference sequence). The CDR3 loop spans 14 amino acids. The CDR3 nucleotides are TGCAGTGCTAGTATGAGGGTTGAAAGCTCTGGCTACACCTTC. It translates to CSASMRVESSGYTF.

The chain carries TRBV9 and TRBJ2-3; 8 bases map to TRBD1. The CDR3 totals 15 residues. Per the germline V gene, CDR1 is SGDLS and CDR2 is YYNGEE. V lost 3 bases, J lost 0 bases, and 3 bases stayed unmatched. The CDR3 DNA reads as TGTGCCAGCAGCGACCGACAGGGGAGCACAGATACGCAGTATTTT. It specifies CASSDRQGSTDTQYF.

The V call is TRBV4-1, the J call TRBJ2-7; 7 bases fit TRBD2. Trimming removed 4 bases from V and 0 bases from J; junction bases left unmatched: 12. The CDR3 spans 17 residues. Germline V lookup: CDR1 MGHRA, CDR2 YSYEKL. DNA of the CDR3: TGCGCCAGCAGCCGGGGTGGATACGGCGGGAGCTCCTACGAGCAGTACTTC. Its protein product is CASSRGGYGGSSYEQYF.

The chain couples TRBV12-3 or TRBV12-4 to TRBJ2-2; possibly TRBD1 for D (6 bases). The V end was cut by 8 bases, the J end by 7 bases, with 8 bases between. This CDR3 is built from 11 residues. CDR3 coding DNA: TGTGCCAGCCAGGGGTTCGGGGAGCTGTTTTTT. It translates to CASQGFGELFF.

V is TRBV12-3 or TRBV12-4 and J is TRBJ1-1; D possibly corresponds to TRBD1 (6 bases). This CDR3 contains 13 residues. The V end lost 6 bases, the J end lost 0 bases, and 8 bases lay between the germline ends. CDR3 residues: CASSRTVNTEAFF. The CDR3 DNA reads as TGTGCCAGCAGCCGGACAGTGAACACTGAAGCTTTCTTT.

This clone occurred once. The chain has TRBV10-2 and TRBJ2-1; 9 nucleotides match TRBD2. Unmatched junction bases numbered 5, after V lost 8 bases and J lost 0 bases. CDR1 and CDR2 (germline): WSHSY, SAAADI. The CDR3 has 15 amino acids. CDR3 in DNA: TGCGCCAGCCTCAATAGCGGGGGCTCCTACAATGAGCAGTTCTTC. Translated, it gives CASLNSGGSYNEQFF.

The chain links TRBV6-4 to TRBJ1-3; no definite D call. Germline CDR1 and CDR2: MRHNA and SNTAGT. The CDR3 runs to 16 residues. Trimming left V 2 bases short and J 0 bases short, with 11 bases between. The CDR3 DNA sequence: TGTGCCAGCAGTGACGTGCGGCTAAGCTCTGGAAACACCATATATTTT. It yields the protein CASSDVRLSSGNTIYF.

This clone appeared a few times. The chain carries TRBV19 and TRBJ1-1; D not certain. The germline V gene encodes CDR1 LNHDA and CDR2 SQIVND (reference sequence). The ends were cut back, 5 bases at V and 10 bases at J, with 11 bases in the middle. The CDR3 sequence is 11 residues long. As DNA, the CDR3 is TGTGCCAGTAGTTTGGGCCTTGGAGCTTTCTTT. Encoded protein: CASSLGLGAFF.

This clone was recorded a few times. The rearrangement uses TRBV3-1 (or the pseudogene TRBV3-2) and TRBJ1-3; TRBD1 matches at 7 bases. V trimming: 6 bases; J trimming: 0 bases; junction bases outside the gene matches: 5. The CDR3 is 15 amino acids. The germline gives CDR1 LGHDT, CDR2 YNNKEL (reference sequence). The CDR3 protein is CASSRDRDSGNTIYF. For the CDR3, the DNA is TGTGCCAGCAGTCGAGACAGGGACTCTGGAAACACCATATATTTT.

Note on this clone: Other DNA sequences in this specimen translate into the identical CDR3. CDR3 DNA: TGCAGCGTAGAACCAGGCAACACTGAAGCTTTCTTT. Encoded protein: CSVEPGNTEAFF. V gene TRBV29-1 combines with J gene TRBJ1-1; D unclear. The V end was cut by 6 bases, the J end by 2 bases, with 10 bases between. The CDR3 covers 12 residues. Germline V lookup: CDR1 SQVTM, CDR2 ANQGSEA.

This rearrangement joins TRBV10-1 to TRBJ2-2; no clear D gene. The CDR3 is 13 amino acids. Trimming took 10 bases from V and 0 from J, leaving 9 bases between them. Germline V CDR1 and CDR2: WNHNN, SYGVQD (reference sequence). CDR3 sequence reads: CANNGANTGELFF. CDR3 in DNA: TGCGCCAATAACGGAGCGAACACCGGGGAGCTGTTTTTT.

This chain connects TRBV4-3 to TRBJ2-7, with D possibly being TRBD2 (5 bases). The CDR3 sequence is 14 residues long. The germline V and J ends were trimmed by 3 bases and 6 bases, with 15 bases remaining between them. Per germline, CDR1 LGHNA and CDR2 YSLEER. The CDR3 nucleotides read TGCGCCAGCAGCCACGGAAGCGGAATTGGCGAGCAGTACTTC. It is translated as CASSHGSGIGEQYF.

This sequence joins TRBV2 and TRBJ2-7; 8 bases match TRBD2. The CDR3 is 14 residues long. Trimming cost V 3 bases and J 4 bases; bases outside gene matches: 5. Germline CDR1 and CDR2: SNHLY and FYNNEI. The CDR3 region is CASSDTGGLYEQYF. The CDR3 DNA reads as TGTGCCAGCAGTGATACGGGAGGGCTTTACGAGCAGTACTTC.

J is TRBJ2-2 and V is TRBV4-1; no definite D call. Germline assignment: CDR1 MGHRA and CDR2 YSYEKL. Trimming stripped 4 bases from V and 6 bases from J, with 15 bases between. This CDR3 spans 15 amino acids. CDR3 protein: CASSLSHLGPGELFF. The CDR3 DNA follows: TGCGCCAGCAGCCTATCCCACCTTGGGCCCGGGGAGCTGTTTTTT.

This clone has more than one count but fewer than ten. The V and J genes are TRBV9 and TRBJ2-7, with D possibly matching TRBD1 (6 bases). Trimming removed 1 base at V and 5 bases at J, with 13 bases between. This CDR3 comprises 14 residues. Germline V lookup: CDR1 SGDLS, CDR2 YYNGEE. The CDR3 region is CASSVLGRGDEQYF. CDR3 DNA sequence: TGTGCCAGCAGCGTATTAGGCAGGGGCGACGAGCAGTACTTC.

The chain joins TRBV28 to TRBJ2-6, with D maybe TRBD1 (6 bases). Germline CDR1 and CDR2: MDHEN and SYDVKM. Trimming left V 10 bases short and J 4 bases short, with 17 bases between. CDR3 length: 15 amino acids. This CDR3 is CATQQGASGANVLTF. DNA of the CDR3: TGTGCCACCCAACAGGGTGCTTCCGGGGCCAACGTCCTGACTTTC.

CDR3 nucleotides: TGTGCCAGCTCACGAGCGGGTTCTTCCGGAGCTGGGGCCAACGTCCTGACTTTC. Amino acid sequence: CASSRAGSSGAGANVLTF. The V and J genes are TRBV18 and TRBJ2-6; D perhaps matches TRBD2 (6 bases). This CDR3 is built from 18 residues. Germline CDR1 and CDR2: KGHSH and LQKENI. Trimming removed 4 bases at V and 2 bases at J, with 18 bases between.

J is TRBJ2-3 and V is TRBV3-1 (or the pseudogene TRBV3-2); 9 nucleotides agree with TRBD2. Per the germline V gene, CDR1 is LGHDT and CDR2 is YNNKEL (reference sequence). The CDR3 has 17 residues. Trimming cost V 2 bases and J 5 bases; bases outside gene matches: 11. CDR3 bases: TGTGCCAGCAGCCAATACACCTCTAGCGGGACAAAAGATACGCAGTATTTT. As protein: CASSQYTSSGTKDTQYF.

CDR3 nucleotides: TGTGCCAGCAGGGAGCGGACCCAGGCCTACGAGCAGTACTTC. Its protein is CASRERTQAYEQYF. The chain uses TRBV6-5 and TRBJ2-7; TRBD2 might be the D (5 bases). The germline gives CDR1 MNHEY, CDR2 SVGAGI. V was cut by 6 bases and J by 2 bases, with 14 bases left in between. CDR3 length: 14 residues.

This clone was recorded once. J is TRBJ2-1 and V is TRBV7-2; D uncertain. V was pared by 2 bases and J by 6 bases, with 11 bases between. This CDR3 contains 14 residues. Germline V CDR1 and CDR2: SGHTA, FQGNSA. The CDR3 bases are TGTGCCAGCAGCTTATTGCAGGTCCGCAATGAGCAGTTCTTC. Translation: CASSLLQVRNEQFF.

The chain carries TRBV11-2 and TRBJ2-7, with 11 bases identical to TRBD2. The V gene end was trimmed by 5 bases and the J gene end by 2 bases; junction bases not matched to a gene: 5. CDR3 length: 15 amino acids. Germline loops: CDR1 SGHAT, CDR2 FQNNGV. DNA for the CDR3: TGTGCCAGCAGCACGGGGACTAGCGGAACCTACGAGCAGTACTTC. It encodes CASSTGTSGTYEQYF.